A selection of T cell receptor beta chains follows, all from one sample in a study of T cell responses to AZD1222 COVID-19 vaccine. Only in-frame clones appear in the TCRdb table, and some are missing; sequencing was by immunoSEQ multiplex PCR. This table has 130,000 to 150,000 clones, around nine tenths appearing once. Sequenced material: peripheral blood, taken on day 0 of AZD1222 vaccination. The origin of the receptors is an adult in good health. CDR3s include the opening cysteine and the closing phenylalanine or tryptophan. A D gene is named only where the DNA matches it firmly. Part of the rows lack a size; the others show once, few, many or a class for expanded clones.

CDR3	DNA	D	V	length	J	size
CASSIWRGTEAFF	TGTGCCAGCAGTATTTGGAGGGGAACTGAAGCTTTCTTT	NA	TRBV5-6	13	TRBJ1-1	NA
CASNPGEKGELFF	TGTGCCAGCAACCCTGGGGAGAAAGGGGAGCTGTTTTTT	NA	TRBV2	13	TRBJ2-2	once
CASSQVDRAHEQYF	TGTGCCAGCAGCCAAGTAGACAGGGCCCACGAGCAGTACTTC	TRBD1	TRBV4-2	14	TRBJ2-7	NA
CASSPEGGWGTEAFF	TGCGCCAGCAGCCCGGAGGGGGGTTGGGGGACTGAAGCTTTCTTT	NA	TRBV5-1	15	TRBJ1-1	NA
CASSVLTVGELFF	TGTGCCAGCAGCGTACTAACGGTCGGGGAGCTGTTTTTT	NA	TRBV25-1	13	TRBJ2-2	NA
CASSYSTNGDYEQYF	TGTGCCAGCAGTTACTCGACGAACGGGGACTACGAGCAGTACTTC	NA	TRBV6-6	15	TRBJ2-7	once
CASSLVPGSNTGELFF	TGTGCCAGCAGCTTAGTTCCAGGTTCGAACACCGGGGAGCTGTTTTTT	NA	TRBV7-3	16	TRBJ2-2	NA
CASSLTAGTEQYF	TGTGCCAGCAGCTTAACGGCGGGAACCGAGCAGTACTTC	NA	TRBV7-3	13	TRBJ2-7	few
CASSYPLNMEGNQETQYF	TGTGCCAGCAGTTACCCTCTCAACATGGAGGGAAACCAAGAGACCCAGTACTTC	NA	TRBV6-2/TRBV6-3	18	TRBJ2-5	NA
CAIRDRGTRYNEQFF	TGTGCCATCCGCGACAGGGGGACTCGCTACAATGAGCAGTTCTTC	TRBD1	TRBV10-3	15	TRBJ2-1	NA
CASSNGEALANYGYTF	TGTGCCAGTAGTAATGGAGAAGCGTTAGCTAACTATGGCTACACCTTC	NA	TRBV19	16	TRBJ1-2	NA
CASSLEAADTEAFF	TGTGCCAGCAGCTTAGAAGCGGCGGACACTGAAGCTTTCTTT	NA	TRBV7-3	14	TRBJ1-1	NA
CASSPPDSTNEKLFF	TGTGCCAGCAGCCCGCCGGACAGTACTAATGAAAAACTGTTTTTT	NA	TRBV7-9	15	TRBJ1-4	NA
CASSQLAGGTYEQYF	TGTGCCAGCAGCCAGTTAGCGGGGGGGACCTACGAGCAGTACTTC	TRBD2	TRBV4-2	15	TRBJ2-7	NA
CASSLGRAGTGSPLHF	TGTGCCAGCAGCTTAGGAAGGGCAGGGACTGGGTCACCCCTCCACTTT	NA	TRBV7-8	16	TRBJ1-6	NA